A selection of T cell receptor beta chains follows, all from one sample in a study of CD8+CD57+ T cells in acquired aplastic anemia. TCRdb called the reads again in MiXCR, with one record for every CDR3 protein. This sample carries 400,000 to 450,000 distinct CDR3 sequences, just under 70% of them seen once, and the ten largest clones take 4%. Sequencing was carried out using sorted CD4+, CD8+, or CD8+CD57+ T cells (not recorded which) from PBMCs. The receptors derive from a human donor in good health, serving as a control. The CDR3 runs from the conserved cysteine through the conserved F or W. A D gene is named only where the DNA matches it firmly. Some rows mark clone size as missing; the rest say once, few, many or name a class of expanded clone.

V	size	J	D	DNA	CDR3
TRBV11-3	NA	TRBJ1-5	NA	TGTGCCAGGAGCTTAGCCAGCTCGCGTCAGCCCCAGCATTTT	CARSLASSRQPQHF
TRBV20-1	NA	TRBJ1-1	NA	TGCAGCGCTAGCGGGGAGTTCAACGCTGAAGCTTTCTTT	CSASGEFNAEAFF
TRBV10-3	NA	TRBJ1-5	NA	TGTGCCATCAGTGACCAGTCACAATGGGCCCAAGGTCAGCCCCAGCATTTT	CAISDQSQWAQGQPQHF
TRBV19	NA	TRBJ2-1	NA	TGTGCCAACACGACAGGCCTCCACTCCAACGAGCAGTTCTTC	CANTTGLHSNEQFF
TRBV10-3	NA	TRBJ1-2	TRBD1	TGTGCCAGCAGTCCCCCTCAGTATACAGGGGGGGATTGGGGCTACACCTTC	CASSPPQYTGGDWGYTF
TRBV15	NA	TRBJ1-2	TRBD1	TGTGCCACCAGCAGATCATCCGGGACAGGGAGTAACTATGGCTACACCTTC	CATSRSSGTGSNYGYTF
TRBV12-3/TRBV12-4	many	TRBJ2-1	TRBD2	TGTGCCAGCAGTAATTCCCTAGCGGGGGGCCACAATGAGCAGTTCTTC	CASSNSLAGGHNEQFF
TRBV20-1	NA	TRBJ1-2	NA	TGCAGTGCTATTTCCGGACTCGTCTGCGAGGGCTACACCTTC	CSAISGLVCEGYTF
TRBV12-5	NA	TRBJ1-2	TRBD1	TGTGCCAGTGGTGACAGGGGGCGAGGCGGCTACACCTTC	CASGDRGRGGYTF
TRBV7-2	NA	TRBJ2-6	NA	TGTGCCAGCAGCTCCGAAGGGGACACTGAAGCCAACTTTCTGACTTTC	CASSSEGDTEANFLTF
TRBV20-1	NA	TRBJ2-1	TRBD2	TGCAGTGCGATAGGGTCCCAAGCGGGGGGTTTCAATGAGCAGTTCTTC	CSAIGSQAGGFNEQFF
TRBV20-1	NA	TRBJ2-6	NA	TGCAGTGCCATCCAGGGAGGAGGCACCGACGTCCTGACTTTC	CSAIQGGGTDVLTF
TRBV9	NA	TRBJ2-3	NA	TGTGCCAGCAGCTTAATGGGGGGAGACACAGATACGCAGTATTTT	CASSLMGGDTDTQYF
TRBV6-2/TRBV6-3	NA	TRBJ1-1	TRBD1	TGTGCCAGCAGTTATGTTAAATTGACAGGGACCACTGAAGCTTTCTTT	CASSYVKLTGTTEAFF
TRBV19	many	TRBJ1-6	TRBD1	TGTGCCAGTACCCCTCTAAGGACAGGGGTTGGACCCCTCCACTTT	CASTPLRTGVGPLHF
TRBV7-9	NA	TRBJ2-7	NA	TGTGCCAGCAGCTTAGTGCTCGGGACTGTATACGGGAAGTACTTC	CASSLVLGTVYGKYF
TRBV6-1	many	TRBJ1-2	NA	TGTGCCAGCAGTGTCGGCAGAGACTATGGCTACACCTTC	CASSVGRDYGYTF
TRBV12-5	NA	TRBJ2-1	NA	TGTGCTAGTGGTTCGCCGGGACGACCCCACTACAATGAGCAGTTCTTC	CASGSPGRPHYNEQFF
TRBV11-2	NA	TRBJ2-7	NA	TGTGCCAGCAGCTTAGCCCGGCGCTCCTACGAGCAGTACTTC	CASSLARRSYEQYF
TRBV5-1	NA	TRBJ2-5	TRBD1	TGCGCCAGCAGCGAACAGGGGGTGAGGACCCAGTACTTC	CASSEQGVRTQYF
TRBV15	once	TRBJ1-6	NA	TGTGCCAGCACCGCAGAGGGAAATCCACCCCACCACTTT	CASTAEGNPPHHF
TRBV5-1	NA	TRBJ2-7	TRBD2	TGCGCCAGCAGCTCGGGACTAGAGTCTGGAGAGCAGTACTTC	CASSSGLESGEQYF
TRBV3-1	NA	TRBJ2-5	TRBD2	TGTGCCAGCAGCCAAGATGTTAGCGGGGGTCACCAAGAGACCCAGTACTTC	CASSQDVSGGHQETQYF
TRBV20-1	NA	TRBJ2-1	NA	TGCAGTGCCTCTCGGGGGCCTGGCTACAGGCAGCAGTTCTTC	CSASRGPGYRQQFF
TRBV7-8	once	TRBJ2-7	NA	TGTGCCAGCAGCTTAGCCAGCGCGACCAACGGGGAGCACTTC	CASSLASATNGEHF
TRBV29-1	NA	TRBJ2-7	NA	TGCAGCGTTGAATTGAGGGGGAAGAGCTCCTACGAGCAGTACTTC	CSVELRGKSSYEQYF
TRBV14	NA	TRBJ2-5	TRBD1	TGTGCCGGCAGCCTCAGGGGGGCAGGGGGCCGAGAGACCCAGTACTTC	CAGSLRGAGGRETQYF
TRBV11-3	NA	TRBJ1-1	TRBD1	TGTGCCAGCAGCTCAGGGGGCGCGAACACTGAAGCTTTCTTT	CASSSGGANTEAFF
TRBV11-2	NA	TRBJ1-2	NA	NA	CAMSPEDSSIYLCSVVQGGYGYTF
TRBV7-3	NA	TRBJ2-5	NA	TGTGCTACCAGCTTGATCGGGGTTCAAGATACTCAGTCCTTC	CATSLIGVQDTQSF
TRBV4-3	NA	TRBJ1-1	NA	TGCGCCAGCAGCCGGAACCAGGGAGGATCCGAAGCTTTCTTT	CASSRNQGGSEAFF
TRBV19	many	TRBJ1-5	NA	TGTGCCAGTAGTACCCCCGGGTATAGCAATCAGCCCCAGCATTTT	CASSTPGYSNQPQHF
TRBV7-9	NA	TRBJ2-7	NA	TGTGCCAGCAGCTCACCGGGACTCAACACCGGGGAGCTGTACTTC	CASSSPGLNTGELYF
TRBV9	NA	TRBJ1-5	NA	TGTGCCAGCAGGGTTGGGGGCCGTCACTACGAGCATTTT	CASRVGGRHYEHF
TRBV4-3	many	TRBJ2-1	TRBD2	TGCGCCAGCAGCCAAGATCCCCCTAGCGGGTCCTACAATGAGCAGTTCTTC	CASSQDPPSGSYNEQFF
TRBV6-2/TRBV6-3	NA	TRBJ2-3	TRBD2	TGTGCCAGCAGTAGGCGGGGGAGCACAGATACGCAGTATTTT	CASSRRGSTDTQYF
TRBV2	NA	TRBJ1-1	TRBD1	TGTGCCAGCAGCGTACAGGGGGAGAACACTGAAGCTTTCTTT	CASSVQGENTEAFF
TRBV5-8	NA	TRBJ1-6	NA	TGTGCCAGCAGCGTAGGGCGCCCTGGGGGTTCACCCCTCCACTTT	CASSVGRPGGSPLHF
TRBV27	many	TRBJ1-6	TRBD1	TGTGCCAGCACCCCAACAGGGGTTTCATACTATAATTCACCCCTCCACTTT	CASTPTGVSYYNSPLHF
TRBV5-8	many	TRBJ1-1	NA	TGTGCCAGCAGCTTGGAACGCACAAACACTGAAGCTTTCTTT	CASSLERTNTEAFF
TRBV7-2	once	TRBJ2-1	NA	TGTGCCAGCAGCGCAGGACAAGGGAAGACCCAGCAGTTCTTC	CASSAGQGKTQQFF
TRBV10-3	NA	TRBJ2-7	NA	TGTGCCATCAGTGTGGACGGCAGGAGCAACGAGCAGTACTTC	CAISVDGRSNEQYF
TRBV20-1	many	TRBJ2-3	NA	TGCAGTGCTAGAGGCGGGTTCACAGATACGCAGTATTTT	CSARGGFTDTQYF
TRBV7-9	NA	TRBJ2-7	NA	TGTGCCAGTAGTGCCTCCCCCGGAGGGATCACGTACGAGCAGTACTTC	CASSASPGGITYEQYF
TRBV7-3	NA	TRBJ2-7	TRBD1	TGTGCCAGCAGCTTACAGGGTACAGGGGGAAACTACGAGCAGTACTTC	CASSLQGTGGNYEQYF
TRBV7-3	NA	TRBJ1-2	NA	TGTGCCAGCAGCTTAACACAGGTGCATTATGGCTACACCTTC	CASSLTQVHYGYTF
TRBV20-1	NA	TRBJ1-6	NA	TGCAGTGCTAGAGGCTGGGGGCGCAGGGATTCACCCCTCCACTTT	CSARGWGRRDSPLHF
TRBV20-1	many	TRBJ2-7	NA	TGCAGTGCGCAAGTGGGGGATTTGTTCAGGAGCGAGCAGTACTTC	CSAQVGDLFRSEQYF
TRBV5-1	many	TRBJ2-3	TRBD2	TGCGCCAGCAGCTCCTTACTAGCGGGGAATACAGATACGCAGTATTTT	CASSSLLAGNTDTQYF
TRBV2	NA	TRBJ2-3	TRBD2	TGTGCCAGCGGCGTTTTAGCGGGGGTCCCGGGGAGCACAGATACGCAGTATTTT	CASGVLAGVPGSTDTQYF
TRBV6-6	NA	TRBJ2-6	NA	TGTGCCAGCAGTCGGGATGGGGCCAACGTCCTGACTTTC	CASSRDGANVLTF
TRBV6-6	NA	TRBJ2-1	TRBD2	TGTACCAGCAGTGGCCTAGTAGCGGGGGCGACCAATGAGCAGTTCTTC	CTSSGLVAGATNEQFF
TRBV2	NA	TRBJ1-4	NA	TGTGCCAGCAGCCAACAGGGAAATGAAAAACTGTTTTTT	CASSQQGNEKLFF
TRBV9	NA	TRBJ1-2	TRBD1	TGTGCCAGCAGCTTCACAGGGGGAGACTATGGCTACACCTTC	CASSFTGGDYGYTF
TRBV10-2	NA	TRBJ2-3	NA	TGCGCCAGCAGTGAGAATGGGCTGAGCACAGATACGCAGTATTTT	CASSENGLSTDTQYF
TRBV5-4	NA	TRBJ1-1	NA	NA	CAASSQTSVYFCAISDRRTGAFF
TRBV7-9	NA	TRBJ2-7	TRBD1	TGTGCCAGCAGCTTAGGGAGACAGGGCCACTACGAGCAGTACTTC	CASSLGRQGHYEQYF